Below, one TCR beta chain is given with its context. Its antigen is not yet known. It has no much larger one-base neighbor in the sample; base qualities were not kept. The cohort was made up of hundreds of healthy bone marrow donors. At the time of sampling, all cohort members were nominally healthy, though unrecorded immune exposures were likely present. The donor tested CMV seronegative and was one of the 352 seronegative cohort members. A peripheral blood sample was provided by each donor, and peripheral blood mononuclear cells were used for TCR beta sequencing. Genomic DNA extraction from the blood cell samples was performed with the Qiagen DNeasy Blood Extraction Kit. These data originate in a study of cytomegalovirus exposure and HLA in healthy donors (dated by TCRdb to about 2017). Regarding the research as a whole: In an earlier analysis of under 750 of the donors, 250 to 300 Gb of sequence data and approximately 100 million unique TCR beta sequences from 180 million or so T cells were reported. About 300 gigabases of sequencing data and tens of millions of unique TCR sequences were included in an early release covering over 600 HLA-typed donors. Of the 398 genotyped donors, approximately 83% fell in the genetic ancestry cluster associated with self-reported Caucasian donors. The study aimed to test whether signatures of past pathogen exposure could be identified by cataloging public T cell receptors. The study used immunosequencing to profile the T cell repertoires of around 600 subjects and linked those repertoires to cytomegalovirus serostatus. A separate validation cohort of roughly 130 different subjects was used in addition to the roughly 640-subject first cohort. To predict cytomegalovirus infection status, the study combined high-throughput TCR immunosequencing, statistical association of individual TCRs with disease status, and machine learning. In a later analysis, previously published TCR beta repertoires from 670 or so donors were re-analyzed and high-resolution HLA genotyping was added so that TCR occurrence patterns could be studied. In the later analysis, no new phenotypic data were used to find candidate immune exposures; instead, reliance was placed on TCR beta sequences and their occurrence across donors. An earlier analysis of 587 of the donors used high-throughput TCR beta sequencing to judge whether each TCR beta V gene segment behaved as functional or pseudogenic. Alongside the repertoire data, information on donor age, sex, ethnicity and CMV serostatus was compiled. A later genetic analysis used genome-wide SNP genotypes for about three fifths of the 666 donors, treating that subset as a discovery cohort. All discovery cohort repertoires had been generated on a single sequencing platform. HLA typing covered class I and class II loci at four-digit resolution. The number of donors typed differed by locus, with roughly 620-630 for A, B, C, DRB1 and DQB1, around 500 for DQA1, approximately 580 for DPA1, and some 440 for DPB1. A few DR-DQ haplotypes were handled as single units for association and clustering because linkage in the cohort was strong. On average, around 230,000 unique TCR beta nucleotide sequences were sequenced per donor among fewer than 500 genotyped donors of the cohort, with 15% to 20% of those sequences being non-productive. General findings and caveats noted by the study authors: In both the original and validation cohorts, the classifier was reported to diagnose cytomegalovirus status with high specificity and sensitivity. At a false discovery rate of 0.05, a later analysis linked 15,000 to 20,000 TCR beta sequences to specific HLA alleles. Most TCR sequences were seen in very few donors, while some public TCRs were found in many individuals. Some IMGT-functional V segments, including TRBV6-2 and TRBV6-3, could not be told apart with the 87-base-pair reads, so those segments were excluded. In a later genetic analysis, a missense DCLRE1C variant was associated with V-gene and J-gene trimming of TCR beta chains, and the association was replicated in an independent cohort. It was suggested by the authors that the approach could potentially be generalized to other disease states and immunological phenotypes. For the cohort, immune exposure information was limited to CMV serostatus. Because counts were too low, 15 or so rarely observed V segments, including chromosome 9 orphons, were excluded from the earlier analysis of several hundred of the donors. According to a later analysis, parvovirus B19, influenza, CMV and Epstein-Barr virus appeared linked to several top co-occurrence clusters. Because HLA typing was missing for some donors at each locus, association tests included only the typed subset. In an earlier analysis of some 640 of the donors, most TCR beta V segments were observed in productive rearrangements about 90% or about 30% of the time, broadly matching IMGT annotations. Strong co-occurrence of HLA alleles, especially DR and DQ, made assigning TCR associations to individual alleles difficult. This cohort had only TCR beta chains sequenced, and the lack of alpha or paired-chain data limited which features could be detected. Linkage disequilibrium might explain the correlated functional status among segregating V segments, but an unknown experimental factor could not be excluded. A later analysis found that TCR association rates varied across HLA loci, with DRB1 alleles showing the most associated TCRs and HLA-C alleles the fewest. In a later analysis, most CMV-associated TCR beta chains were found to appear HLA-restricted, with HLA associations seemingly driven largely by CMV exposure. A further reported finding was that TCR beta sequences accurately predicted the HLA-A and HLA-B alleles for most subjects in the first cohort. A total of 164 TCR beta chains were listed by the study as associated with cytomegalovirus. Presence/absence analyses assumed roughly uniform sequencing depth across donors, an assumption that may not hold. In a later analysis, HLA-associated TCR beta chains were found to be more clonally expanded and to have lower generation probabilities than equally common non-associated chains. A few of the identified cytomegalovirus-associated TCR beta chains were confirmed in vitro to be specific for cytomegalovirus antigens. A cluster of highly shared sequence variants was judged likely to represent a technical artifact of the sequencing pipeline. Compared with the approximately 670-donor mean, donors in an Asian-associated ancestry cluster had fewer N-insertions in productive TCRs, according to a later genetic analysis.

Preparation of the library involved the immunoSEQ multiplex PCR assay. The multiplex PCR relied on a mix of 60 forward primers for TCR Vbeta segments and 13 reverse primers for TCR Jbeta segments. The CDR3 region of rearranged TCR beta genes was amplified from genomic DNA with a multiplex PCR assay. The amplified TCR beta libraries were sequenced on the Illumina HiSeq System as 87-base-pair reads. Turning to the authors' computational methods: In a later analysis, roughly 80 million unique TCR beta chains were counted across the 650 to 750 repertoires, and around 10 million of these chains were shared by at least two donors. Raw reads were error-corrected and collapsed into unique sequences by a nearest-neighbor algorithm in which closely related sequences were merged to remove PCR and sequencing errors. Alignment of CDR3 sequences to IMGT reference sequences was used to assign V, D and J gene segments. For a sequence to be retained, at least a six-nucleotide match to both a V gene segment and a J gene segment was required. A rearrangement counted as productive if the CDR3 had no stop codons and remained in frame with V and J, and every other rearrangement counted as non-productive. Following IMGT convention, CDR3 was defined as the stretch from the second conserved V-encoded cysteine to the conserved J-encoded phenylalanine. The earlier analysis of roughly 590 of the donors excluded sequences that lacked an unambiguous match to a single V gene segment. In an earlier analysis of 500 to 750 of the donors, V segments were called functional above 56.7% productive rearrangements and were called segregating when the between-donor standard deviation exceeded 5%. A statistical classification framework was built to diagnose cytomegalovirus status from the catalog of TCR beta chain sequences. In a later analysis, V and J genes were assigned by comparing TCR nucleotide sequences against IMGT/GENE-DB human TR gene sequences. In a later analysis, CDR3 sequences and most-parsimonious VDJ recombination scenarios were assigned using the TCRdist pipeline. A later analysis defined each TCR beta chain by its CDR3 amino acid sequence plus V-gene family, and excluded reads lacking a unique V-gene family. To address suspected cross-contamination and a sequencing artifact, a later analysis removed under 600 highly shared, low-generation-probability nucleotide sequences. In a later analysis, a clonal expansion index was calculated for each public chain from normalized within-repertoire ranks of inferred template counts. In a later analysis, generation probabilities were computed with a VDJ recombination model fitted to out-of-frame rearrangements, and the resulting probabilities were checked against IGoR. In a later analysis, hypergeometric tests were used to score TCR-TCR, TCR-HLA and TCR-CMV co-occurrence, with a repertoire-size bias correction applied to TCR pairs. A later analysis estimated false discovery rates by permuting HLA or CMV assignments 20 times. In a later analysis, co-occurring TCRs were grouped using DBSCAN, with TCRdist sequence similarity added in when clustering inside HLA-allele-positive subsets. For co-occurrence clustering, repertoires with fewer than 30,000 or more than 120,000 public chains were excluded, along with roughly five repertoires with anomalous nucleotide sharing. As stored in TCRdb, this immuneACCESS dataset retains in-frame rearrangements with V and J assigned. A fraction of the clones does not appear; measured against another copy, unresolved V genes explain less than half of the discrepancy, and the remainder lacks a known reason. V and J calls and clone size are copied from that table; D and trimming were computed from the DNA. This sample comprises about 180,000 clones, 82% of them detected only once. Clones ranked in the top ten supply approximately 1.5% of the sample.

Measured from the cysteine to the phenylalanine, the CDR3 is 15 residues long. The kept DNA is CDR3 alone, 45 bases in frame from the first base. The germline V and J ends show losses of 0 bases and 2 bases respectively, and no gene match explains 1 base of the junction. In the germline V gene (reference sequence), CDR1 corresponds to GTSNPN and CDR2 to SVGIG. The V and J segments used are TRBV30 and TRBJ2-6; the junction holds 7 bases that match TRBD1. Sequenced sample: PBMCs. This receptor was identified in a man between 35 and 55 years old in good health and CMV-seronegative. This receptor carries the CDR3 CAWSVTGPGANVLTF. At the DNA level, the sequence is TGTGCCTGGAGTGTGACAGGGCCTGGGGCCAACGTCCTGACTTTC.